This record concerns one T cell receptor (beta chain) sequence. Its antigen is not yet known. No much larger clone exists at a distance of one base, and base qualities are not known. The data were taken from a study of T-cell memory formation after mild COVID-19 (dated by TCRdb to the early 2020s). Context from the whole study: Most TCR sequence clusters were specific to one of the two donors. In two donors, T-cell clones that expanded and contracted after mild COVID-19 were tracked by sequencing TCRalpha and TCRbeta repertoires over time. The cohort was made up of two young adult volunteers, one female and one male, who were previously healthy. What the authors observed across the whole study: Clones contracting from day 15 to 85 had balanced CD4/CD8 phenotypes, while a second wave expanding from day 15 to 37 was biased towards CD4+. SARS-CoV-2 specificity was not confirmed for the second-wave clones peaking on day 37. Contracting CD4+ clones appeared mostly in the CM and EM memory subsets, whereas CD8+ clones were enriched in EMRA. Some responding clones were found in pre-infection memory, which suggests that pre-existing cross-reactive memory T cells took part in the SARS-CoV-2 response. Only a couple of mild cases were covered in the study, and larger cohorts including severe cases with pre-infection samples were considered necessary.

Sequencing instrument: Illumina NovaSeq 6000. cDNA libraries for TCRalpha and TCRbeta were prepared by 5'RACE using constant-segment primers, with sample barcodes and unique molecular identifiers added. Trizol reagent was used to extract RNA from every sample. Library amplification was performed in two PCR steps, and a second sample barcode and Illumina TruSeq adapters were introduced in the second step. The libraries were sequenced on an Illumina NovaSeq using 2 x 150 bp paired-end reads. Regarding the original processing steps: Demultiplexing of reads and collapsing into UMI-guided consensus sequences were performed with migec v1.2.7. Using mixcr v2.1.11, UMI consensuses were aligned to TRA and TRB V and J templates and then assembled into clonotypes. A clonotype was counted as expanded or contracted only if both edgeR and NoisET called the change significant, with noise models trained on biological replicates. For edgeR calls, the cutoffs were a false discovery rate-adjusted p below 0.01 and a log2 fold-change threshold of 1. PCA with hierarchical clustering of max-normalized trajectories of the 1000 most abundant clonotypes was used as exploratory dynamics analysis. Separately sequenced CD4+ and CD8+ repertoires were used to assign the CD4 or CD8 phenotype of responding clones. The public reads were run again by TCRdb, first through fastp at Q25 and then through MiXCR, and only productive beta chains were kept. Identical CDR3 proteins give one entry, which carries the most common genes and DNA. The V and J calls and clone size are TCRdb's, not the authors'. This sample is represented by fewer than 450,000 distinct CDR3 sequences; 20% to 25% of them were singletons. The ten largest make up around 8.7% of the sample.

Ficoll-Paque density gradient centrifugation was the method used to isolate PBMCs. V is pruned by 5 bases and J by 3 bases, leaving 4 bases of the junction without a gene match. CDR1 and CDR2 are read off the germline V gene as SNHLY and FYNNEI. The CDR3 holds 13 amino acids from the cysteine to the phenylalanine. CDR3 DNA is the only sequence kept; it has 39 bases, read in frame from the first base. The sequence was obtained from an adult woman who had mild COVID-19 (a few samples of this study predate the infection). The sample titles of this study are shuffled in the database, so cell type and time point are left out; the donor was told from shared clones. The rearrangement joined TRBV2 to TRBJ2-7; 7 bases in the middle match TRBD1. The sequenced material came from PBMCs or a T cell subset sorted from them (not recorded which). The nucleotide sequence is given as TGTGCCAGCAGTCAGACAGGGAACTACGAGCAGTACTTC. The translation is CASSQTGNYEQYF.